This T cell receptor beta chain was observed in a study of CD8+CD57+ T cells in acquired aplastic anemia. Overall study context: Mean DNA quantity obtained from sorted CD4+ and CD8+ cells was 3.2 ug.

Genomic DNA constituted the template upon which TCR beta VDJ and CDR3 profiling was performed. TCRdb used MiXCR to reprocess the reads, holding one entry per CDR3 protein. The data contain about 200,000 distinct CDR3 sequences, more than 55% of them singletons. The patients chosen for sequencing had shown expansion of CD8+CD57+ cells (detected by flow cytometry). The patients all had a severe acquired aplastic anemia diagnosis. This clonotype was seen a single time. What it binds is not known. An end of the junction does not agree with germline; a read error may underlie this. Study-wide results and caveats: The study identified roughly 29 CD8+ CDR3 sequences shared by patients and controls. In CD8+ cells, Simpson's diversity showed no significant difference between patients and controls.

This TCR derives from a human donor with aplastic anemia. Sequenced input: sorted CD4+, CD8+, or CD8+CD57+ T cells (not recorded which) from PBMCs.

CDR3 DNA sequence: TGTGCCATCAGTGAGTCCGTGGGAGGGACTGGAGACACCATATATTTT. It yields the protein CAISESVGGTGDTIYF. The chain uses TRBV10-3 and TRBJ1-3, with a tentative D call TRBD1 (5 bases). CDR3 length: 16 residues. Germline V gene lookup returns CDR1 ENHRY and CDR2 SYGVKD.